Presented here are 24 T cell receptor beta chains from one specimen sequenced in a study of T cell clonality in common variable immunodeficiency. Study-wide results and limits: Common variable immunodeficiency TCR beta sequences reportedly had fewer deletions and N-nucleotide insertions.

Antigens of these TCRs are unknown. TCRdb's copy holds only in-frame clones and misses some; the assay was immunoSEQ multiplex PCR. Recorded here are around 13,000 clones, none singletons. The sample was peripheral blood mononuclear cells. The receptors were sampled from a human donor with common variable immunodeficiency.

This clone was seen a handful of times. The CDR3 end is not reached by the read, which stops 3 residues before it; the germline J gene fills it in. The chain carries TRBV2 and TRBJ2-1, with D hard to call. The V end lost 9 bases, the J end lost 0 bases, and 12 bases lay between the germline ends. CDR3 length equals 14 residues. The germline gives CDR1 SNHLY, CDR2 FYNNEI. The part of the CDR3 DNA that was read is TGTGCCAGTCTCTTTCAGTCCTCCTACAATGAG. This sequence encodes CASLFQSSYNE. The whole CDR3 reads CASLFQSSYNEQFF.

CDR3 sequence reads: CASSAGGGRETQYF. CDR3 DNA (partial): TGTGCCAGCAGTGCGGGCGGGGGACGAGAGACC. The V call is TRBV2, the J call TRBJ2-5, with 7 bases that match TRBD2. Coverage ceases 3 residues before the CDR3 finishes, and the germline J gene fills in the end. Germline loops: CDR1 SNHLY, CDR2 FYNNEI. The V gene end was trimmed by 4 bases and the J gene end by 4 bases; junction bases not matched to a gene: 6. CDR3 size: 14 residues. Using reference TRBV2 and TRBJ2-5 for the parts outside the CDR3, the full variable domain is EPEVTQTPSHQVTQMGQEVILRCVPISNHLYFYWYRQILGQKVEFLVSFYNNEISEKSEIFDDQFSVERPDGSNFTLKIRSTKLEDSAMYFCASSAGGGRETQYFGPGTRLLVL.

This clone has just a few counts. The read is 3 residues too short to cover the CDR3 end, so that end is filled in from the germline J gene. This rearrangement joins TRBV18 to TRBJ2-7; TRBD2 aligns across 7 bases. Trimming at V came to 8 bases and at J to 2 bases, leaving 9 bases not matched to a gene. The CDR3 length is 14 residues. Germline V CDR1 and CDR2: KGHSH, LQKENI. This chain's CDR3 is CASGTGGLPYEQYF. Partial CDR3 DNA: TGTGCCAGCGGCACGGGGGGTCTTCCCTACGAG.

About this clone itself: Sequencing ends 3 residues short of the CDR3 end; the germline J gene provides the rest. The chain recombines TRBV18 with TRBJ2-5; D could derive from TRBD1 or TRBD2 (7 bases each). The CDR3 is 17 amino acids. Trimming cost V 5 bases and J 2 bases, with 21 bases left between them. Germline CDR1 and CDR2: KGHSH and LQKENI. CDR3 sequence reads: CASSTQFGTAGQETQYF. The sequenced CDR3 bases are TGTGCCAGCTCAACACAGTTCGGGACAGCGGGACAAGAGACC.

Of note for this clone: The read halts 3 residues ahead of the CDR3 end, with the missing end drawn from the germline J gene. V gene TRBV5-1 combines with J gene TRBJ1-2; TRBD1 aligns across 10 bases. The CDR3 runs to 14 residues. In germline, CDR1 is SGHRS, CDR2 YFSETQ. J was trimmed by 4 bases and V by 4 bases; bases with no gene match: 4. CDR3 protein: CASSPGQGSYGYTF. CDR3 DNA, as far as it was read: TGCGCCAGCAGCCCGGGACAGGGGAGCTATGGC.

By sample fraction, this clone is medium-sized (0.01 to 0.1%). This CDR3 reads CASSPLTEIDEQFF. The CDR3 DNA, read in part, is TGTGCCAGCAGCCCCCTGACAGAGATTGATGAG. J is TRBJ2-1 and V is TRBV28, with a weak D call TRBD1 (5 bases). With the read ending 3 residues before the CDR3 end, the germline J gene is used to fill in that end. This CDR3 spans 14 amino acids. Germline V gives CDR1 MDHEN, CDR2 SYDVKM. V lost 6 bases and J lost 8, with 17 bases in between.

In this sample, this clone turned up a few times. Read data end 3 residues before the CDR3 end; the end is taken from the germline J gene. The V gene is TRBV7-2, the J gene TRBJ2-5; a possible D gene is TRBD1 (5 bases). The V and J ends lost 0 bases and 4 bases respectively, with 12 bases between them. CDR1 is SGHTA, CDR2 FQGNSA, per germline. The CDR3 consists of 15 residues. The sequenced CDR3 bases are TGTGCCAGCAGCTTAGCGGGCAGGGTGGGAGAGACC. The encoded protein is CASSLAGRVGET. The complete CDR3 protein is CASSLAGRVGETQYF.

Remarks on this clone: The read gets to within 3 residues of the CDR3 end, and the germline J gene fills in the rest. The chain uses TRBV19 and TRBJ1-2; 7 nucleotides line up with TRBD1. From germline, CDR1 is LNHDA and CDR2 SQIVND (reference sequence). The CDR3 runs to 15 residues. Trimming took 0 bases from V and 6 from J; bases not matched to a gene: 7. Here the CDR3 reads CASSIERWQGDGYTF. The part of the CDR3 DNA that was read is TGTGCCAGTAGTATAGAGCGGTGGCAGGGGGATGGC.

This clone turned up a few times. Read coverage stops 3 residues before the CDR3 terminus; the germline J gene supplies the remainder. This chain joins TRBV18 and TRBJ1-5; tentative D call: TRBD1 (6 bases). Between the trimmed V and J ends, which lost 0 bases and 6 bases, there was a span of 15 bases. Germline CDR1 and CDR2: KGHSH and LQKENI. CDR3 size: 16 residues. The sequenced CDR3 bases are TGTGCCAGCTCACCACCGTTCAGGGGCACAGTTCAGCCC. Its protein product is CASSPPFRGTVQP. The complete CDR3 reads CASSPPFRGTVQPQHF.

A few counts support this clone. The read stops 3 residues short of the end of the CDR3; the missing end is completed from the germline J gene. V and J are TRBV7-2 and TRBJ2-7, with D perhaps matching TRBD1 (5 bases). With 1 base removed from V and 2 bases from J, the gap between germline ends came to 9 bases. The CDR3 totals 14 residues. Germline CDR1 and CDR2: SGHTA and FQGNSA. The chain's CDR3 is CASSLGQGTYEQYF. The CDR3 DNA, read in part, is TGTGCCAGCAGCTTAGGGCAGGGCACCTACGAG.

Regarding this clone: The read terminates 3 residues ahead of where the CDR3 ends, so the germline J gene completes it. J is TRBJ2-5 and V is TRBV7-3; 8 positions match TRBD2. V lost 2 bases, J lost 2 bases, and 7 bases stayed unmatched. There are 16 residues in the CDR3. CDR1 is SGHTA, CDR2 FQGTGA, per germline. CDR3 sequence: CASSLGPGGGQETQYF. CDR3 DNA, as far as it was read: TGTGCCAGCAGCTTAGGCCCCGGCGGGGGGCAAGAGACC.

Worth noting for this clone: The sequence runs out 3 residues before the end of the CDR3; the remainder is reconstructed from the germline J gene. V and J are TRBV19 and TRBJ1-5, with 7 nucleotides matching TRBD1. The CDR3 contains 15 residues. Unmatched junction bases numbered 10, after V lost 5 bases and J lost 6 bases. Germline values: CDR1 LNHDA, CDR2 SQIVND (reference sequence). CDR3 bases read: TGTGCCAGTAGTTTACGACAGGGTAGGGTTCAGCCC. Residues: CASSLRQGRVQP. In full, the CDR3 is CASSLRQGRVQPQHF.

This clone occurred a few times. The sequence runs out 3 residues before the end of the CDR3; the remainder is reconstructed from the germline J gene. The chain is built from TRBV18 and TRBJ2-7; weak D call: TRBD1 (5 bases). In germline, CDR1 is KGHSH, CDR2 LQKENI. Trimming pared 2 bases from V and 5 bases from J, leaving 13 bases between. The CDR3 covers 14 residues. CDR3 protein: CASSPGQGNHEQYF. The DNA read from the CDR3 is TGTGCCAGCTCACCAGGGCAGGGAAATCACGAG.

About this clone itself: Read coverage stops 3 residues before the CDR3 terminus; the germline J gene supplies the remainder. The rearrangement uses TRBV2 and TRBJ2-4; 11 positions match TRBD1. The CDR3 is made up of 14 amino acids. CDR1 and CDR2 from the germline V gene are SNHLY and FYNNEI. CDR3 protein: CASRDRGPLRIQYF. CDR3 bases read: TGTGCCAGCAGGGACAGGGGGCCCCTGAGGATT. Together with reference TRBV2 and TRBJ2-4, the CDR3 gives the full variable domain: EPEVTQTPSHQVTQMGQEVILRCVPISNHLYFYWYRQILGQKVEFLVSFYNNEISEKSEIFDDQFSVERPDGSNFTLKIRSTKLEDSAMYFCASRDRGPLRIQYFGAGTRLSVL.

This clone was seen only a few times. CDR3 region: CASSQRGGSSYNEQFF. The DNA read from the CDR3 is TGTGCCAGCTCACAGCGGGGGGGAAGCTCCTACAATGAG. The rearrangement uses TRBV18 and TRBJ2-1; TRBD2 matches at 10 bases. The read is 3 residues too short to cover the CDR3 end, so that end is filled in from the germline J gene. This CDR3 spans 16 amino acids. V shed 4 bases, J shed 0 bases, and the junction held 3 bases outside the gene matches. Germline V CDR1 and CDR2: KGHSH, LQKENI.

On this clone: The read stops 3 residues short of the end of the CDR3; the missing end is completed from the germline J gene. V is TRBV5-1 and J is TRBJ2-7; 16 bases align to TRBD2. CDR1 and CDR2 (germline): SGHRS, YFSETQ. V lost 3 bases and J lost 2; bases outside the gene matches: 8. This CDR3 is 18 amino acids long. The CDR3 loop reads CASSWGTSGGAVTYEQYF. CDR3 DNA (partial): TGCGCCAGCAGCTGGGGGACTAGCGGGGGGGCAGTCACCTACGAG.

Concerning this clone itself: The sequenced fragment ends 3 residues before the CDR3 boundary, so the rest is inferred from the germline J gene. This chain joins TRBV19 and TRBJ2-5; D may be TRBD1 (5 bases). The CDR3 runs 13 residues. CDR1 is LNHDA and CDR2 is SQIVND in the germline V gene (reference sequence). Trimming shortened V by 6 bases and J by 1 base, and 9 bases separated the two germline ends. Partial CDR3 DNA: TGTGCCAGTAGGATGACAGTCCAAGAGACC. It specifies CASRMTVQET. The full CDR3 reads CASRMTVQETQYF.

This clone was seen only a few times. The CDR3 is cut off 3 residues early in the read; its end comes from the germline J gene. This sequence joins TRBV2 and TRBJ2-7; D perhaps matches TRBD1 (5 bases). This CDR3 has 16 amino acids. CDR1 and CDR2 from the germline V gene are SNHLY and FYNNEI. V was shortened by 0 bases and J by 0 bases, with 12 bases between the two germline ends. CDR3 region: CASSEASRQNSYEQYF. Incomplete CDR3 DNA: TGTGCCAGCAGTGAAGCATCTAGACAGAACTCCTACGAG.

As concerns this clone: The read ends 3 residues early relative to the CDR3; the germline J gene fills the gap. The chain uses TRBV2 and TRBJ2-3, with 9 nucleotides matching TRBD2. Germline-derived CDR1 and CDR2 are SNHLY and FYNNEI. The CDR3 spans 17 residues. V shed 5 bases and J 6 bases; nucleotides not matched to a gene: 15. CDR3 DNA (partial): TGTGCCAGCAGTAAAAGGGCTAGCGGGGTCCTGAAGGATACG. It translates to CASSKRASGVLKDT. The complete CDR3 sequence is CASSKRASGVLKDTQYF.

There are a few counts of this clone. From the germline J gene comes the end of the CDR3, since the read stops 3 residues before it. This chain joins TRBV7-9 and TRBJ1-1; possibly TRBD1 for D (5 bases). The CDR3 loop spans 15 amino acids. Germline values: CDR1 SEHNR, CDR2 FQNEAQ (reference sequence). V shed 4 bases and J shed 0 bases, with 12 bases lying between them. The CDR3 spells CASSSWGGMNTEAFF. CDR3 DNA, as far as it was read: TGTGCCAGCAGCTCATGGGGGGGGATGAACACTGAA.

Of note for this clone: The CDR3 end is not reached by the read, which stops 3 residues before it; the germline J gene fills it in. This chain links TRBV19 with TRBJ1-1; D may be TRBD1 (6 bases). Trimming removed 6 bases from V and 0 bases from J, with 11 bases in between. The CDR3 runs 14 residues. Germline-derived CDR1 and CDR2 are LNHDA and SQIVND (reference sequence). The CDR3 is CASSTDRMNTEAFF. The DNA read from the CDR3 is TGTGCCAGTAGCACGGACAGAATGAACACTGAA.

Comment on this clone: Coverage ceases 3 residues before the CDR3 finishes, and the germline J gene fills in the end. V usage is TRBV19 and J usage is TRBJ1-1; a weak D match, TRBD1 (5 bases). With 3 bases removed from V and 1 base from J, the gap between germline ends came to 12 bases. Germline CDR1 reads LNHDA; CDR2 reads SQIVND (reference sequence). The CDR3 is 15 amino acids. CDR3 sequence reads: CASSIGGYGNTEAFF. CDR3 DNA, as far as it was read: TGTGCCAGTAGTATCGGGGGATACGGGAACACTGAA. The full variable domain, in which reference TRBV19 and TRBJ1-1 provide the parts outside the CDR3, is DGGITQSPKYLFRKEGQNVTLSCEQNLNHDAMYWYRQDPGQGLRLIYYSQIVNDFQKGDIAEGYSVSREKKESFPLTVTSAQKNPTAFYLCASSIGGYGNTEAFFGQGTRLTVV.

Comments on this clone: The read comes to an end 3 residues before the CDR3 does, leaving the germline J gene to fill in the end. The rearrangement links TRBV7-2 to TRBJ2-3, with 8 bases matching TRBD2. The length of the CDR3 is 16 residues. Trimming cost V 0 bases and J 6 bases; bases outside gene matches: 8. Germline CDR1 SGHTA, CDR2 FQGNSA. CDR3 DNA, as far as it was read: TGTGCCAGCAGCTTAGCAGTGAGCGGGGGCGGGGATACG. Translating gives CASSLAVSGGGDT. The whole CDR3 protein is CASSLAVSGGGDTQYF.

Incomplete CDR3 DNA: TGTGCCAGTAGTAACGGGGGGCTTCTCTCCTACGAG. It codes for CASSNGGLLSYE. The CDR3 as a whole reads CASSNGGLLSYEQYF. The chain links TRBV19 to TRBJ2-7, with D possibly matching TRBD2 (7 bases). The read comes to an end 3 residues before the CDR3 does, leaving the germline J gene to fill in the end. This CDR3 has 15 amino acids. Germline-derived CDR1 and CDR2 are LNHDA and SQIVND (reference sequence). V gave up 4 bases and J gave up 0 bases, with 13 bases separating them.